This TCR beta chain was retrieved from a study of T cells in Graves' hyperthyroidism and ophthalmopathy. Turning to the study itself: Blood was drawn when the patient was first diagnosed and still untreated. General study findings and limits: Median prediction lead before ophthalmopathy onset was about 6.7 months with the model. Researchers found most expanded thyroid clonotypes above 0.001 in blood as well.

It was considered stable Graves' hyperthyroidism when ophthalmopathy did not progress within 18 months. RNA transcripts gave rise to amplified TCR beta CDR3 regions. Primed by the HTBI set, a first-round RT-PCR was run on the TCR CDR3. TCRdb processed the multiplex PCR reads anew with MiXCR; each CDR3 protein has one entry. The repertoire includes roughly 330,000 distinct CDR3 sequences, over 15% of them detected once, and approximately 31% sits in the top ten. Turning to this clonotype: As yet, its antigen is unknown.

The CDR3 extends over 17 amino acids. With 2 bases removed from V and 6 bases from J, the gap between germline ends came to 20 bases. Looked up from germline, CDR1 is MNHNS and CDR2 is SASEGT. The V and J genes are TRBV6-1 and TRBJ1-5, with a tentative D call TRBD1 (5 bases). The receptor was derived from a man aged 25 to 45 with Graves' hyperthyroidism. Sequenced: blood. CDR3 protein: CASSEFMSGRYGQPQHF. The CDR3 DNA follows: TGTGCCAGCAGTGAATTCATGTCAGGGCGCTATGGTCAGCCCCAGCATTTT.